This is a list of T cell receptor beta chains from one sample in a study of identical twins. TCRdb independently ran MiXCR on the 5' RACE reads; one entry per CDR3 protein. The sample has around 1.7 million distinct CDR3 sequences; about 32% are singletons. The material sequenced was cord blood. These receptors were taken from a newborn girl in good health. Each CDR3 is given with its conserved first and last residue. The order of the fields is V gene, clone size, J gene, D gene, CDR3 protein, CDR3 DNA. A D gene is named only where the DNA matches it firmly. Size is omitted from some rows. Given values are once, few, many or a class for expanded clones.

V: TRBV27; size: NA; J: TRBJ2-2; D: NA; CDR3: CASSLVVFTGELFF; DNA: TGTGCCAGCAGCTTGGTGGTCTTCACCGGGGAGCTGTTTTTT
V: TRBV6-5; size: many; J: TRBJ1-1; D: NA; CDR3: CASRPGQGRTEAFF; DNA: TGTGCCAGCAGACCCGGGCAGGGGAGAACTGAAGCTTTCTTT
V: TRBV7-6; size: few; J: TRBJ2-7; D: NA; CDR3: CASSLAINEQYF; DNA: TGTGCCAGCAGCTTAGCGATCAACGAGCAGTACTTC
V: TRBV20-1; size: few; J: TRBJ2-5; D: TRBD2; CDR3: CSARSVGLAGFVETQYF; DNA: TGCAGTGCGAGAAGTGTAGGGCTAGCGGGGTTCGTAGAGACCCAGTACTTC
V: TRBV20-1; size: NA; J: TRBJ2-5; D: TRBD2; CDR3: CSAETSGGVKTQYF; DNA: TGCAGTGCCGAGACTAGCGGGGGGGTAAAGACCCAGTACTTC
V: TRBV4-2; size: NA; J: TRBJ1-2; D: NA; CDR3: CASSQLGARGSNYGYTF; DNA: TGTGCCAGCAGCCAACTTGGGGCCAGGGGATCTAACTATGGCTACACCTTC
V: TRBV7-9; size: NA; J: TRBJ1-1; D: NA; CDR3: CASSLGLGRGIRRDEAFF; DNA: TGTGCCAGCAGCTTAGGTCTGGGGAGGGGGATTAGGCGTGATGAAGCTTTCTTT
V: TRBV13; size: NA; J: TRBJ1-4; D: NA; CDR3: CASSLRVAEKLFF; DNA: TGTGCCAGCAGCCTAAGGGTAGCCGAAAAACTGTTTTTT
V: TRBV9; size: NA; J: TRBJ1-1; D: NA; CDR3: CASSVVDEAFF; DNA: TGTGCCAGCAGCGTAGTGGATGAAGCTTTCTTT
V: TRBV6-2/TRBV6-3; size: few; J: TRBJ2-1; D: NA; CDR3: CASSFLTRNEQFF; DNA: TGTGCCAGCAGTTTTTTGACGAGGAATGAGCAGTTCTTC
V: TRBV2; size: NA; J: TRBJ1-1; D: NA; CDR3: CASRGEGGTEAFF; DNA: TGTGCCAGCAGGGGTGAAGGGGGCACTGAAGCTTTCTTT
V: TRBV6-2/TRBV6-3; size: few; J: TRBJ2-2; D: TRBD1; CDR3: CASSWDRNTGELFF; DNA: TGTGCCAGCAGTTGGGACAGGAACACCGGGGAGCTGTTTTTT
V: TRBV30; size: NA; J: TRBJ1-2; D: NA; CDR3: CAWSGHGYTF; DNA: TGTGCCTGGAGTGGTCATGGCTACACCTTC
V: TRBV20-1; size: few; J: TRBJ2-1; D: NA; CDR3: CSVSRPGSSYNEQFF; DNA: TGCAGTGTTAGCCGTCCCGGGAGCTCCTACAATGAGCAGTTCTTC
V: TRBV7-9; size: few; J: TRBJ2-3; D: NA; CDR3: CASSLVPRGTDTQYF; DNA: TGTGCCAGCAGCTTAGTGCCTAGGGGGACAGATACGCAGTATTTT
V: TRBV29-1; size: once; J: TRBJ1-3; D: NA; CDR3: CSVEDLGYGGGNTIYF; DNA: TGCAGCGTTGAAGATTTAGGTTACGGGGGAGGAAACACCATATATTTT
V: TRBV9; size: NA; J: TRBJ1-2; D: NA; CDR3: CASSVAGLYGYTF; DNA: TGTGCCAGCAGCGTAGCGGGCCTCTATGGCTACACCTTC
V: TRBV6-2/TRBV6-3; size: NA; J: TRBJ2-5; D: NA; CDR3: CASSYLGSDQETQYF; DNA: TGTGCCAGCAGTTACCTCGGGTCGGACCAAGAGACCCAGTACTTC
V: TRBV28; size: NA; J: TRBJ2-7; D: TRBD1; CDR3: CASSLMTGVSYEQYF; DNA: TGTGCCAGCAGTTTAATGACAGGGGTATCCTACGAGCAGTACTTC
V: TRBV4-2; size: NA; J: TRBJ2-1; D: NA; CDR3: CASSQHMVIAKTIQFF; DNA: TGTGCCAGCAGCCAACATATGGTAATAGCCAAAACCATTCAGTTCTTC
V: TRBV27; size: NA; J: TRBJ2-3; D: TRBD2; CDR3: CASSLTSGDTDTQYF; DNA: TGTGCCAGCAGTTTGACTAGCGGGGACACAGATACGCAGTATTTT
V: TRBV20-1; size: few; J: TRBJ2-2; D: NA; CDR3: CSAKGANTGELFF; DNA: TGCAGTGCAAAGGGCGCTAACACCGGGGAGCTGTTTTTT
V: TRBV27; size: NA; J: TRBJ2-1; D: NA; CDR3: CASSLGRSQTQFF; DNA: TGTGCCAGCAGTTTGGGGAGATCGCAGACCCAGTTCTTC
V: TRBV6-2/TRBV6-3; size: few; J: TRBJ2-3; D: TRBD2; CDR3: CASSLPASGSDTQYF; DNA: TGTGCCAGCAGTTTACCGGCTAGCGGGAGTGATACGCAGTATTTT
V: TRBV4-2; size: few; J: TRBJ2-7; D: NA; CDR3: CASSQDPFAEQTNEQYF; DNA: TGTGCCAGCAGCCAAGACCCCTTCGCGGAACAAACCAATGAGCAGTACTTC
V: TRBV4-1; size: NA; J: TRBJ1-5; D: NA; CDR3: CASSPPGLSNQPQHF; DNA: TGCGCCAGCAGTCCCCCGGGCCTTAGCAATCAGCCCCAGCATTTT
V: TRBV20-1; size: NA; J: TRBJ2-3; D: TRBD2; CDR3: CSARDPRLAVPADTQYF; DNA: TGCAGTGCTAGAGATCCCAGACTAGCGGTCCCCGCAGATACGCAGTATTTT
V: TRBV7-9; size: few; J: TRBJ2-5; D: NA; CDR3: CSSSLTETQYF; DNA: TGTTCCAGCAGCTTGACAGAGACCCAGTACTTC
V: TRBV5-6; size: NA; J: TRBJ1-4; D: NA; CDR3: CASSSEAATNEKLFF; DNA: TGTGCCAGCAGCTCGGAGGCAGCAACTAATGAAAAACTGTTTTTT
V: TRBV29-1; size: many; J: TRBJ2-1; D: TRBD1; CDR3: CSVVGQNYNEQFF; DNA: TGCAGCGTTGTGGGACAGAACTACAATGAGCAGTTCTTC
V: TRBV9; size: NA; J: TRBJ2-3; D: NA; CDR3: CASSEGLPDTQYF; DNA: TGTGCCAGCAGCGAGGGACTCCCGGATACGCAGTATTTT
V: TRBV6-7; size: NA; J: TRBJ2-1; D: NA; CDR3: CASSYRAGTPYNEQFF; DNA: TGTGCCAGCAGTTACCGGGCGGGGACCCCCTACAATGAGCAGTTCTTC
V: TRBV7-9; size: many; J: TRBJ2-1; D: NA; CDR3: CASSLVRGSNEQFF; DNA: TGTGCCAGCAGCTTAGTAAGGGGAAGCAATGAGCAGTTCTTC
V: TRBV12-3/TRBV12-4; size: NA; J: TRBJ2-3; D: TRBD2; CDR3: CASTRLAGEGYTQYF; DNA: TGTGCCAGCACCCGACTAGCGGGAGAGGGATATACGCAGTATTTT
V: TRBV2; size: NA; J: TRBJ1-5; D: NA; CDR3: CASSGAFTNQPQHF; DNA: TGTGCCAGCAGTGGGGCCTTTACCAATCAGCCCCAGCATTTT
V: TRBV20-1; size: NA; J: TRBJ2-3; D: TRBD1; CDR3: CSASRPGTGSTDTQYF; DNA: TGCAGTGCTAGCCGCCCCGGGACAGGGTCCACAGATACGCAGTATTTT
V: TRBV28; size: NA; J: TRBJ2-7; D: NA; CDR3: CASSSDSNGGYNEQYF; DNA: TGTGCCAGCAGTTCCGATAGTAACGGGGGCTACAATGAGCAGTACTTC
V: TRBV28; size: NA; J: TRBJ2-7; D: TRBD2; CDR3: CASSFPRTSGTYNEQYF; DNA: TGTGCCAGCAGTTTCCCGAGGACTAGCGGGACCTACAATGAGCAGTACTTC
V: TRBV10-3; size: NA; J: TRBJ1-4; D: NA; CDR3: CAISGAHLNEKLFF; DNA: TGTGCCATCAGTGGGGCACACTTAAATGAAAAACTGTTTTTT
V: TRBV19; size: NA; J: TRBJ1-5; D: TRBD1; CDR3: CASSIDRLQGAGQPQHF; DNA: TGTGCCAGTAGTATAGATCGATTACAGGGGGCCGGTCAGCCCCAGCATTTT
V: TRBV4-2; size: NA; J: TRBJ2-2; D: NA; CDR3: CASSQEPLGKNTGELFF; DNA: TGTGCCAGCAGCCAAGAGCCCTTGGGAAAAAACACCGGGGAGCTGTTTTTT
V: TRBV10-2; size: NA; J: TRBJ2-7; D: TRBD1; CDR3: CASSTPGQLREQYF; DNA: TGCGCCAGCAGCACACCGGGACAGCTACGAGAGCAGTACTTC
V: TRBV24-1; size: NA; J: TRBJ2-2; D: TRBD2; CDR3: CALGRGTGELFF; DNA: TGTGCGCTTGGGCGGGGGACCGGGGAGCTGTTTTTT
V: TRBV19; size: NA; J: TRBJ1-5; D: TRBD1; CDR3: CASSRGTGVYGNQPQHF; DNA: TGTGCCAGTAGTCGGGGGACAGGGGTATATGGCAATCAGCCCCAGCATTTT
V: TRBV10-3; size: NA; J: TRBJ2-7; D: NA; CDR3: CAISLRGGSNEQYF; DNA: TGTGCCATCAGTCTCAGAGGAGGGAGCAACGAGCAGTACTTC
V: TRBV10-3; size: NA; J: TRBJ1-6; D: NA; CDR3: CAISESHTANSPLHF; DNA: TGTGCCATCAGTGAGTCTCATACTGCGAATTCACCCCTCCACTTT
V: TRBV5-1; size: few; J: TRBJ1-2; D: TRBD1; CDR3: CASSLAQQGVYGYTF; DNA: TGCGCCAGCAGCTTGGCCCAACAGGGGGTCTATGGCTACACCTTC
V: TRBV18; size: few; J: TRBJ2-5; D: NA; CDR3: CASSRVRETQYF; DNA: TGTGCCAGCTCACGAGTTCGGGAGACCCAGTACTTC